The text below deals with one T cell receptor (beta chain). The antigen remains unidentified. This sample was taken from a study of siplizumab effects on memory and regulatory T cells. Findings and caveats of the study: Proliferating siplizumab-cultured Tregs lacked confirmed suppressive function. Neither a naive nor a memory phenotype was assignable to roughly 75-97% of proliferating CD4+ or CD8+ clones.

CDR1 and CDR2 (germline): MNHNS, SASEGT. The length of the CDR3 is 14 residues. Losses at the gene ends were 7 bases for V and 3 bases for J; bases not matched to a gene: 6. Repertoires were generated with immunoSEQ multiplex PCR, while TCRdb's copy carries only in-frame clones and drops some. This sample has some 100,000 clones, with roughly 96% found just once. The sequenced sample consisted of naive CD4+ T cells sorted from blood. The chain has TRBV6-1 and TRBJ2-3; TRBD1 matches 8 bases. The TCR was taken from a human donor in good health. This chain's CDR3 is CASKVTGGTDTQYF. The DNA of the CDR3 is TGTGCCAGCAAAGTTACAGGGGGTACAGATACGCAGTATTTT.